Listed here are 8 T cell receptor beta chains from one sample, sequenced in a study of shared clonotypes between healthy human individuals. The table came from immunoSEQ multiplex PCR; TCRdb's copy has only in-frame clones and leaves some out. The sample yields approximately 2.5 million clones, approximately 90% seen once. The specimen sequenced was naive CD4+ T cells sorted from blood. Subset of the sample: CD45RA+ positively selected. Receptor source: a man aged 18 to 30 in good health.

J is TRBJ1-4 and V is TRBV7-9, with D perhaps matching TRBD1 (5 bases). There are 13 residues in the CDR3. The germline V and J ends were trimmed by 1 base and 8 bases, with 8 bases remaining between them. Germline CDR1 reads SEHNR; CDR2 reads FQNEAQ (reference sequence). CDR3 sequence: CASSLGTHEKLFF. The DNA for the CDR3 is TGTGCCAGCAGCTTAGGGACACACGAAAAACTGTTTTTT.

The J gene is TRBJ1-2, the V gene TRBV7-2; perhaps TRBD1 as D (5 bases). CDR1 and CDR2 from the germline V gene are SGHTA and FQGNSA. The CDR3 is made up of 17 amino acids. V lost 0 bases and J 1 base, leaving 15 bases between the germline ends. The CDR3 region is CASSLAGRVTDNYGYTF. As DNA, the CDR3 is TGTGCCAGCAGCTTAGCCGGGCGGGTGACAGATAACTATGGCTACACCTTC.

The CDR3 is CATQGGTATTGELFF. The DNA for the CDR3 is TGTGCCACACAAGGAGGGACAGCGACCACCGGGGAGCTGTTTTTT. The chain combines TRBV10-3 with TRBJ2-2, with D maybe TRBD1 (7 bases). The CDR3 has 15 residues. V lost 10 bases and J 4 bases, leaving 19 bases between the germline ends. In germline, CDR1 is ENHRY, CDR2 SYGVKD.

The chain carries TRBV5-1 and TRBJ2-7, with unresolved D. The CDR3 has 14 residues. Trimming shortened V by 4 bases and J by 0 bases, and 11 bases separated the two germline ends. The germline gives CDR1 SGHRS, CDR2 YFSETQ. The CDR3 coding sequence is TGCGCCAGCAGCCCGGACGGTTTCTCCTACGAGCAGTACTTC. Translation gives CASSPDGFSYEQYF.

On this clone: Other DNA sequences in this sample translate to the same CDR3. The gene calls are TRBV18 and TRBJ1-5; no clear D. Germline assignment: CDR1 KGHSH and CDR2 LQKENI. There are 14 residues in the CDR3. The V gene lost 2 bases and the J gene lost 1 base, with 6 bases spanning the gap. CDR3 sequence: CASSPDRSNQPQHF. CDR3 coding DNA: TGTGCCAGCTCACCAGACCGGAGCAATCAGCCCCAGCATTTT.

This chain uses TRBV2 with TRBJ2-3; 13 positions agree with TRBD2. From germline, CDR1 is SNHLY and CDR2 FYNNEI. This CDR3 is 16 amino acids long. V shed 10 bases, J shed 8 bases, and the junction held 15 bases outside the gene matches. The CDR3 loop is CAIPVRTSGSLGTQYF. The DNA for the CDR3 is TGTGCCATACCGGTCCGGACTAGCGGGAGTTTGGGTACGCAGTATTTT.

The CDR3 bases are TGTGCCAGTAGTACCCGGGACTGGTACCAAGAGACCCAGTACTTC. This gives the protein CASSTRDWYQETQYF. This chain connects TRBV19 to TRBJ2-5; D might be TRBD2 (6 bases). Germline V gives CDR1 LNHDA, CDR2 SQIVND (reference sequence). V dropped 4 bases and J dropped 0 bases, with 12 bases sitting between them. The CDR3 runs to 15 residues. The whole variable domain, filled in from reference TRBV19 and TRBJ2-5, reads DGGITQSPKYLFRKEGQNVTLSCEQNLNHDAMYWYRQDPGQGLRLIYYSQIVNDFQKGDIAEGYSVSREKKESFPLTVTSAQKNPTAFYLCASSTRDWYQETQYFGPGTRLLVL.

This rearrangement joins TRBV25-1 to TRBJ1-2; tentative D call: TRBD1 (6 bases). Germline V gene data show CDR1 as MGHDK and CDR2 as SYGVNS. CDR3 length: 15 amino acids. The V and J ends lost 5 bases and 5 bases respectively, with 18 bases between them. The CDR3: CASSLRGSEGYGYTF. CDR3 DNA: TGTGCCAGCAGTCTCAGGGGTTCTGAAGGTTATGGCTACACCTTC.